The clone carrying this T cell receptor beta chain occurred many times. The data were taken from a study of T cells in Graves' hyperthyroidism and ophthalmopathy. Across the study: Peripheral blood was acquired at first diagnosis, ahead of any therapy whatsoever.

CDR3 length equals 14 residues. V lost 2 bases and J 3 bases, leaving 8 bases between the germline ends. Using RNA transcripts as the source, TCR beta CDR3 regions were amplified. The TCR CDR3 was amplified in a first-round RT-PCR using the HTBI primer set. TCRdb analysed the multiplex PCR reads with MiXCR anew, one entry per CDR3 protein. The repertoire has roughly 750,000 distinct CDR3 sequences, roughly 15% of them found once; the top ten carry around 7.7%. No ophthalmopathy progression within 18 months constituted stable Graves' hyperthyroidism. The PBMCs were taken from roughly 9.3 ml of fresh peripheral blood.

The sample comprised blood. This TCR came from a man aged 18 to 29 with Graves' hyperthyroidism. J is TRBJ2-1 and V is TRBV12-3 or TRBV12-4; perhaps TRBD1 as D (5 bases). The CDR3: CASSLRTHYNEQFF. CDR3 nucleotide sequence: TGTGCCAGCAGTTTAAGGACACACTACAATGAGCAGTTCTTC.